The 15 T cell receptor beta chains reported below all come from one sample, sequenced in a study of post-analysis software for immune sequencing data. Study-wide points: Roughly 5 TRBV segments, including TRBV5-6, TRBV5-1 and TRBV20-1, were more frequent in patients than controls.

For these receptors, no antigen is known. Unique molecular identifiers had been added to the TCR beta cDNA libraries. Via MiXCR, TCRdb re-called the PCR reads, giving one row per CDR3 protein. In the table there are 750,000 to 950,000 distinct CDR3 sequences, around 42% of which are singletons. Sequences were obtained from blood. Receptor source: a girl aged 5 to 17 with multiple sclerosis.

The chain joins TRBV4-2 to TRBJ2-3; 7 bases fit TRBD2. The CDR3 has 19 residues. V dropped 1 base and J dropped 2; count of bases not matched to a gene: 15. Germline CDR1 is LGHNA and CDR2 is YNFKEQ. The CDR3, as DNA: TGTGCCAGCAGCCAAGCTTTTTTGACCCAGCGGGACCTCACAGATACGCAGTATTTT. This gives the protein CASSQAFLTQRDLTDTQYF.

The chain couples TRBV13 to TRBJ2-7; 8 bases are a match to TRBD2. The CDR3 covers 14 residues. Trimming at V came to 4 bases and at J to 6 bases, leaving 8 bases not matched to a gene. CDR1 is PRHDT and CDR2 is FYEKMQ in the germline V gene (reference sequence). CDR3 region: CASSSGTRGFEQYF. The CDR3 nucleotides read TGTGCCAGCAGCTCCGGGACTAGAGGATTCGAGCAGTACTTC.

This sequence joins TRBV5-1 and TRBJ1-1; possibly TRBD1 for D (5 bases). The CDR3 consists of 14 residues. Per the germline V gene, CDR1 is SGHRS and CDR2 is YFSETQ. V gave up 4 bases and J gave up 7 bases, with 17 bases separating them. This CDR3 reads CASSPSGGMYEAFF. For the CDR3, the DNA is TGCGCCAGCAGCCCGAGCGGGGGAATGTATGAAGCTTTCTTT.

The DNA of the CDR3 is TGCAGCGCTCCCCCCGGACAGGGATTAGAGACCCAGTACTTC. Translating gives CSAPPGQGLETQYF. The chain has TRBV29-1 and TRBJ2-7; 8 positions match TRBD1. The J call may be wrong; the DNA end is better matched by TRBJ2-5. Germline-derived CDR1 and CDR2 are SQVTM and ANQGSEA. CDR3 length: 14 amino acids.

This chain joins TRBV10-3 and TRBJ2-5, with D tentatively TRBD2 (6 bases). The V and J ends lost 6 bases and 4 bases respectively, with 9 bases between them. The length of the CDR3 is 12 residues. Germline V gene lookup returns CDR1 ENHRY and CDR2 SYGVKD. CDR3 loop: CAISGSVETQYF. Written as DNA, the CDR3 is TGTGCCATCAGCGGGAGCGTAGAGACCCAGTACTTC.

There are a few counts of this clonotype. The chain combines TRBV7-2 with TRBJ2-3; D gene ambiguous. CDR1 is SGHTA and CDR2 is FQGNSA in the germline V gene. The CDR3 sequence is 14 residues long. Trimming took off 3 bases at V and 2 bases at J, with 9 bases between the two ends. The CDR3 coding sequence is TGTGCCAGCAGCTTCGGAGACACCACAGATACGCAGTATTTT. It translates to CASSFGDTTDTQYF.

CDR3 sequence reads: CASSYYTDWNYGYTF. Written as DNA, the CDR3 is TGTGCCAGCAGTTACTATACAGACTGGAACTATGGCTACACCTTC. The chain links TRBV6-6 to TRBJ1-2; no clear D gene. This CDR3 has 15 residues. V lost 1 base to trimming and J lost 2 bases, with 11 bases between them. Germline values: CDR1 MNHNY, CDR2 SVGAGI (reference sequence).

The rearrangement joins TRBV20-1 to TRBJ2-7, with 11 nucleotides matching TRBD2. Germline lookup yields CDR1 DFQATT and CDR2 SNEGSKA (reference sequence). The V and J ends lost 3 bases and 2 bases, in that order; junction bases with no gene match: 12. This CDR3 comprises 17 residues. The CDR3: CSASNRNSGRAPYEQYF. CDR3 DNA: TGCAGTGCTAGTAACCGAAATAGCGGGAGGGCCCCCTACGAGCAGTACTTC.

The V gene is TRBV7-8, the J gene TRBJ1-2; 7 bases fit TRBD1. CDR3 length equals 15 residues. Germline-derived CDR1 and CDR2 are SGHVS and FQNEAQ. V shed 5 bases, J shed 4 bases, and the junction held 10 bases outside the gene matches. CDR3 DNA sequence: TGTGCCAGCAGCCCTCGGCGGGGACAGCCCTATGGCTACACCTTC. Its translation: CASSPRRGQPYGYTF.

The chain joins TRBV4-3 to TRBJ2-7, with 7 bases matching TRBD2. The J call may be faulty, since TRBJ2-5 better matches the DNA end. In germline, CDR1 is LGHNA, CDR2 YSLEER. CDR3 length: 17 residues. Here the CDR3 reads CASSPGNAGEGQETQYF. CDR3 sequence (DNA): TGCGCCAGCAGCCCTGGCAATGCGGGAGAGGGGCAAGAGACCCAGTACTTC.

The rearrangement joins TRBV5-1 to TRBJ2-1; maybe TRBD2 (6 bases). Germline V lookup: CDR1 SGHRS, CDR2 YFSETQ. The CDR3 extends over 15 amino acids. The V and J ends lost 0 bases and 10 bases respectively, with 17 bases between them. CDR3 loop: CASSLESSGPGEQFF. In nucleotides, the CDR3 is TGCGCCAGCAGCTTGGAATCAAGCGGGCCCGGCGAGCAGTTCTTC.

The gene calls are TRBV11-1 and TRBJ2-7, with D maybe TRBD2 (5 bases). Germline V gene data show CDR1 as SGHAT and CDR2 as FQDESV (reference sequence). CDR3 length: 15 amino acids. The ends were cut back, 4 bases at V and 0 bases at J, with 13 bases in the middle. The chain's CDR3 is CASSYAAGISYEQYF. The DNA of the CDR3 is TGTGCCAGCAGCTACGCCGCCGGGATCTCCTACGAGCAGTACTTC.

The V call is TRBV25-1, the J call TRBJ2-3; D call uncertain. The germline V gene has CDR1 MGHDK and CDR2 SYGVNS. V was trimmed by 5 bases and J by 0 bases, leaving 9 bases between them. This CDR3 has 14 amino acids. DNA of the CDR3: TGTGCCAGCAGTCATACGTCTAGCACAGATACGCAGTATTTT. This sequence encodes CASSHTSSTDTQYF.

Points on this clonotype: The junction differs from germline at one of its ends, possibly a read error. This chain's CDR3 is CVSSGHRDRDTGELFF. CDR3 sequence (DNA): TGTGTCAGCAGCGGCCACCGGGACAGAGACACCGGGGAGCTGTTTTTT. The chain carries TRBV6-5 and TRBJ2-2, with TRBD1 identical over 7 bases. CDR1 and CDR2 from the germline V gene are MNHEY and SVGAGI. CDR3 size: 16 residues.

The chain employs TRBV7-9 and TRBJ2-1; D not resolved. Trimming removed 0 bases at V and 6 bases at J, with 15 bases between. The CDR3 is 16 amino acids. Germline CDR1 SEHNR, CDR2 FQNEAQ (reference sequence). CDR3 in amino acids: CASSLAAARTLNEQFF. The CDR3 DNA is TGTGCCAGCAGCTTAGCCGCGGCCCGGACCCTCAATGAGCAGTTCTTC.